These T cell receptor beta chains were read from a single sample in a study of shared clonotypes between healthy human individuals. Using immunoSEQ multiplex PCR, the repertoire was profiled, and TCRdb retains in-frame clones only, with some absent. The table has more than 2,000,000 clones, approximately 94% seen once; the top ten hold around 0.15%. Sequenced sample: naive CD4+ T cells sorted from blood. The origin of the receptors is a man in his late teens or twenties in good health. The CDR3 runs from the conserved cysteine through the conserved F or W.

TRBJ2-2,TRBV5-1,17,CASSLDQVWANTGELFF
TRBJ2-5,TRBV19,11,CASSTTETQYF
TRBJ1-5,TRBV7-6,15,CASSLRRGWNQPQHF
TRBJ2-3,TRBV28,16,CASSLWGGGSTDTQYF
TRBJ1-2,TRBV7-2,14,CASSLVQGEWGYTF
TRBJ2-6,TRBV28,16,CASSLISGSGANVLTF
TRBJ1-2,TRBV5-1,15,CASSLDTGAKYGYTF
TRBJ1-2,TRBV28,13,CASSPQENYGYTF
TRBJ2-5,TRBV7-8,11,CASSLGYTQYF
TRBJ2-3,TRBV25-1,15,CASSNGGSPGDTQYF
TRBJ2-7,TRBV15,16,CATSPRGQQPVGEQYF
TRBJ1-5,TRBV19,14,CASSSRGGLEPQHF
TRBJ1-6,TRBV5-5,15,CASSLSRQGNSPLHF
TRBJ2-2,TRBV7-6,13,CASSRTNTGELFF
TRBJ1-6,TRBV7-2,15,CASSPPADSSSPLHF
TRBJ1-2,TRBV6-1,13,CASEDGNNYGYTF
TRBJ2-3,TRBV10-3,15,CAISNSGSSTDTQYF